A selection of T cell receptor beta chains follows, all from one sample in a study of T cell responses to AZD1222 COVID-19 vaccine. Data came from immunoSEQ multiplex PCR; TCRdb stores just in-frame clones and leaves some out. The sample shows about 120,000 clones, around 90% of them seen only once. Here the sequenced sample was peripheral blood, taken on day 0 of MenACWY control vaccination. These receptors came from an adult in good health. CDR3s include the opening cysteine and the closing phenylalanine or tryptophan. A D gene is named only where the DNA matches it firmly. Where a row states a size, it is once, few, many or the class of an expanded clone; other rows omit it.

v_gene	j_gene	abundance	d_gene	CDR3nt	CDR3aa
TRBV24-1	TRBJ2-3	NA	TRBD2	TGTGCCACCAGTGATTTTGGTAGCGGGAGGGAAGGAGATACGCAGTATTTT	CATSDFGSGREGDTQYF
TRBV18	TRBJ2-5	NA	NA	TGTGCCAGCTCACCACCCCGTCCGGGTATCGAGACCCAGTACTTC	CASSPPRPGIETQYF
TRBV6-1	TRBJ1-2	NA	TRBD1	TGTGCCAGCAGTGAAGGGACAGGGATTGGGGCTGTGTATGGCTACACCTTC	CASSEGTGIGAVYGYTF
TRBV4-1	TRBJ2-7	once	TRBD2	TGCGCCAGCAGCCAAACCGGACTAGACTACGAGCAGTACTTC	CASSQTGLDYEQYF
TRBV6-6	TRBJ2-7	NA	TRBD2	TGTGCCAGCAGTTCGGAGACTAGCGGGCAGTCCTACGAGCAGTACTTC	CASSSETSGQSYEQYF
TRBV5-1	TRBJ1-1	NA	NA	TGCGCCAGCTGCATTGGGAACCCGAACACTGAAGCTTTCTTT	CASCIGNPNTEAFF
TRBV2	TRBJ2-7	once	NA	TGTGCCAGCAGTGATTGGACACCCATTTACTTC	CASSDWTPIYF
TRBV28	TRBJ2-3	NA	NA	TGTGCCAGCAGTTTGTTAGACTTCACAGATACGCAGTATTTT	CASSLLDFTDTQYF
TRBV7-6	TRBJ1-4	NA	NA	TGTGCCAGCAGCTTAGAACTCAATGAAAAACTGTTTTTT	CASSLELNEKLFF
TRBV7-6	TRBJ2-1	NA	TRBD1	TGTGCCAGCAGCTTAGGGGGAGACAGGGGCTTCAATGAGCAGTTCTTC	CASSLGGDRGFNEQFF
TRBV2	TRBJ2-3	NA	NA	TGTGCCAGCAGTGACAGGGCTTCAGATACGCAGTATTTT	CASSDRASDTQYF
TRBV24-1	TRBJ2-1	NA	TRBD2	TGTGCCACCAGTGCCACTAGCGGGCTCAATGAGCAGTTCTTC	CATSATSGLNEQFF
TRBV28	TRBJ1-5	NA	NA	TGTGCCAGCACCCTGCAGGGTGGTAGTCAGCCCCAGCATTTT	CASTLQGGSQPQHF
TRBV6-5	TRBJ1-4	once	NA	TGTGCCAGCAGTTACTCGCCCGGGGGCGGTGAAAAACTGTTTTTT	CASSYSPGGGEKLFF
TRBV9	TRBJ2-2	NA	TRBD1	TGTGCCAGCACCTTTACAGGGGCCACCGGGGAGCTGTTTTTT	CASTFTGATGELFF
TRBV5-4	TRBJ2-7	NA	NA	TGTGCCAGCAGCCGGCCGGGGGCCTACGAGCAGTACTTC	CASSRPGAYEQYF
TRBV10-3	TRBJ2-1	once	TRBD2	TGTGCCATCGCGCGGGAGGTATCCTACAATGAGCAGTTCTTC	CAIAREVSYNEQFF